The T cell receptor (beta chain) described here comes from a study of T cell responses to AZD1222 COVID-19 vaccine. Study information: Pooled in the analysis were second doses at about 4 or about 12 weeks. The study, taken as a whole, reports: A reported finding is that nearly half of spike-specific TCRs target unmutated variant regions.

Notes on this clone: Its antigen is unknown.

Data came from immunoSEQ multiplex PCR; TCRdb stores just in-frame clones and leaves some out. The sample includes about 120,000 clones, 80% to 95% of them seen just once. The length of the CDR3 is 15 residues. With V trimmed by 4 bases and J by 9 bases, 12 bases remained unmatched. Germline V gene lookup returns CDR1 LNHDA and CDR2 SQIVND (reference sequence). The sequencing here drew on peripheral blood, taken on day 0 of AZD1222 vaccination. The chain carries TRBV19 and TRBJ1-5; 7 nucleotides agree with TRBD1. The source is an adult in good health. The CDR3 region is CASSSRDSFQLPQHF. In DNA form, the CDR3 reads TGTGCCAGTAGTAGCCGGGACAGCTTTCAATTGCCCCAGCATTTT.